This T cell receptor (beta chain) was found in a study of blood T cells in healthy people across ages. V lost 1 base to trimming and J lost 6 bases; unmatched junction nucleotides: 11. The CDR3 spans 17 residues. Germline V gene lookup returns CDR1 SGHTA and CDR2 FQGTGA. A second roughly 6 to 11 cycle PCR used barcoded and J-beta primers. TCRdb used MiXCR to reprocess the 5' RACE reads, holding one entry per CDR3 protein. This sample has fewer than 750,000 distinct CDR3 sequences; about 50% occur once, and the top ten carry 13%. The sequencing input was blood. The receptor was isolated from a woman older than 75 in good health. The chain has TRBV7-3 and TRBJ2-1; 8 positions agree with TRBD2. The DNA for the CDR3 is TGTGCCAGCAGCTTAATTTTTAGGGCGGGAGGCCTCAATGAGCAGTTCTTC. It specifies CASSLIFRAGGLNEQFF.